Below are 11 T cell receptor beta chains sequenced from a single sample in a study of OX40 agonist ivuxolimab in advanced cancers. Here immunoSEQ multiplex PCR was the method, and the copy in TCRdb shows in-frame clones only, minus some. The data contain some 41,000 clones, roughly 90% of them singletons. The sample consisted of CD4+ or CD8+ T cells sorted from blood, taken in a trial of the OX40 agonist ivuxolimab. The receptor source for this set is an adult with an advanced solid tumor such as melanoma, head and neck, liver or kidney cancer.

V is TRBV5-1 and J is TRBJ2-2, with a weak D call TRBD2 (6 bases). This CDR3 region has 14 residues. Trimming left V 4 bases short and J 5 bases short, with 12 bases between. Germline CDR1 and CDR2: SGHRS and YFSETQ. CDR3 sequence (DNA): TGCGCCAGCAGCCCCGATCGGGGGACCGGGGAGCTGTTTTTT. It specifies CASSPDRGTGELFF. The complete variable domain, with remaining parts taken from reference TRBV5-1 and TRBJ2-2, reads KAGVTQTPRYLIKTRGQQVTLSCSPISGHRSVSWYQQTPGQGLQFLFEYFSETQRNKGNFPGRFSGRQFSNSRSEMNVSTLELGDSALYLCASSPDRGTGELFFGEGSRLTVL.

The CDR3 nucleotides are TGTGCCAGTAGTGCCCTTAGCACAGATACGCAGTATTTT. It codes for CASSALSTDTQYF. The chain is built from TRBV19 and TRBJ2-3; D is unresolved. CDR3 length: 13 amino acids. V lost 5 bases to trimming and J lost 0 bases, with 6 bases between them. Germline CDR1 reads LNHDA; CDR2 reads SQIVND (reference sequence). The complete variable domain, with remaining parts taken from reference TRBV19 and TRBJ2-3, reads DGGITQSPKYLFRKEGQNVTLSCEQNLNHDAMYWYRQDPGQGLRLIYYSQIVNDFQKGDIAEGYSVSREKKESFPLTVTSAQKNPTAFYLCASSALSTDTQYFGPGTRLTVL.

The chain links TRBV7-9 to TRBJ2-7, with TRBD2 matching over 8 bases. The CDR3 length is 17 residues. V was pared by 1 base and J by 0 bases, with 8 bases of the junction left unmatched. Germline values: CDR1 SEHNR, CDR2 FQNEAQ (reference sequence). The CDR3 region is CASSLGGAGGSSYEQYF. CDR3 sequence (DNA): TGTGCCAGCAGCTTAGGGGGGGCGGGAGGATCCTCCTACGAGCAGTACTTC.

The rearrangement uses TRBV4-1 and TRBJ2-7; 12 bases match TRBD2. Trimming took 4 bases from V and 4 from J; bases not matched to a gene: 5. The CDR3 runs 15 residues. Germline V gives CDR1 MGHRA, CDR2 YSYEKL. The CDR3 bases are TGCGCCAGCAGCCGAACGGGGACTAGCGGGTACGAGCAGTACTTC. Amino acid sequence: CASSRTGTSGYEQYF.

This chain joins TRBV5-1 and TRBJ2-1; TRBD1 matches 7 bases. This CDR3 is built from 14 residues. CDR1 and CDR2 (germline): SGHRS, YFSETQ. After removal of 8 bases from V and 2 bases from J, the junction contained 7 bases not matched to a gene. This CDR3 reads CASYNRGPYNEQFF. CDR3 nucleotide sequence: TGCGCCAGTTATAACAGGGGCCCCTACAATGAGCAGTTCTTC. Combining the CDR3 with reference TRBV5-1 and TRBJ2-1 gives the whole variable domain KAGVTQTPRYLIKTRGQQVTLSCSPISGHRSVSWYQQTPGQGLQFLFEYFSETQRNKGNFPGRFSGRQFSNSRSEMNVSTLELGDSALYLCASYNRGPYNEQFFGPGTRLTVL.

The chain recombines TRBV4-2 with TRBJ2-2; D ambiguous. This CDR3 region has 14 residues. Trimming took off 0 bases at V and 5 bases at J, with 7 bases between the two ends. Germline CDR1 LGHNA, CDR2 YNFKEQ. The CDR3 nucleotides are TGTGCCAGCAGCCAAGAAGCCCTGACCGGGGAGCTGTTTTTT. As protein: CASSQEALTGELFF.

The chain links TRBV21-1 to TRBJ2-5; TRBD1 is taken as the D call from the table, unchecked against the DNA. TRBV21-1 is a pseudogene. The CDR3 covers 16 residues. The DNA for the CDR3 is TGTGCCAGCACCTATCATTCCGGGACAGGGCAAGAGACCCAGTACTTC. Residues: CASTYHSGTGQETQYF.

The chain recombines TRBV14 with TRBJ2-7, with 9 bases that match TRBD1. Trimming took 3 bases from V and 6 from J; bases not matched to a gene: 9. Germline V lookup: CDR1 SGHDN, CDR2 FVKESK. The CDR3 runs to 15 residues. The CDR3 loop is CASSQPGQGYGEQYF. The CDR3, as DNA: TGTGCCAGCAGCCAGCCGGGACAGGGTTACGGCGAGCAGTACTTC.

This chain uses TRBV7-8 with TRBJ1-2; a weak D match, TRBD1 (5 bases). The CDR3 loop spans 15 amino acids. The V gene lost 2 bases and the J gene lost 4 bases, with 14 bases spanning the gap. CDR1 is SGHVS, CDR2 FQNEAQ, per germline. CDR3 region: CASSLNQGGTYGYTF. Written as DNA, the CDR3 is TGTGCCAGCAGCTTAAATCAGGGCGGTACCTATGGCTACACCTTC.

This chain links TRBV27 with TRBJ2-3, with 7 bases lining up with TRBD1. The CDR3 consists of 16 residues. The germline CDR1 and CDR2 sequences are MNHEY and SMNVEV (reference sequence). V trimming: 6 bases; J trimming: 0 bases; junction bases outside the gene matches: 9. CDR3 DNA sequence: TGTGCCAGCAGACCTGCCCGGGACAGAAGCACAGATACGCAGTATTTT. It translates to CASRPARDRSTDTQYF.

V is TRBV6-6 and J is TRBJ2-7, with D perhaps matching TRBD2 (5 bases). The germline gives CDR1 MNHNY, CDR2 SVGAGI (reference sequence). Trimming pared 8 bases from V and 8 bases from J, leaving 22 bases between. The CDR3 loop spans 14 amino acids. The CDR3, as DNA: TGTGCCAGCGAGCGTGCCGGGAACAGAGGGCAGCAGTACTTC. Translation: CASERAGNRGQQYF.